The T cell receptor (beta chain) under discussion was sequenced for a study of cytomegalovirus exposure and HLA in healthy donors. The PCR was carried out with 60 Vbeta primers and 13 Jbeta primers. Authors' analysis steps: It was a later analysis that counted tens of millions of unique TCR beta chains, of which 9.5 million to 14 million were shared. Assay: immunoSEQ multiplex PCR; the TCRdb copy retains only in-frame clones and omits some. The D gene and trimming were derived from the DNA, and the V and J assignments and clone size from that table. Of around 120,000 clones in the sample, 65% to 85% were seen once. Germline values: CDR1 LGHNA, CDR2 YSLEER. V lost 4 bases and J lost 2, with 11 bases in between. This CDR3 has 14 amino acids.

The chain combines TRBV4-3 with TRBJ1-1; possible D gene TRBD1, 5 bases. The TCR comes from a man over 45 in good health and CMV-seropositive. The sequenced sample was PBMCs. For the CDR3, the DNA is TGCGCCAGCAGCCCCCAGACAGCAAACACTGAAGCTTTCTTT. This encodes CASSPQTANTEAFF.